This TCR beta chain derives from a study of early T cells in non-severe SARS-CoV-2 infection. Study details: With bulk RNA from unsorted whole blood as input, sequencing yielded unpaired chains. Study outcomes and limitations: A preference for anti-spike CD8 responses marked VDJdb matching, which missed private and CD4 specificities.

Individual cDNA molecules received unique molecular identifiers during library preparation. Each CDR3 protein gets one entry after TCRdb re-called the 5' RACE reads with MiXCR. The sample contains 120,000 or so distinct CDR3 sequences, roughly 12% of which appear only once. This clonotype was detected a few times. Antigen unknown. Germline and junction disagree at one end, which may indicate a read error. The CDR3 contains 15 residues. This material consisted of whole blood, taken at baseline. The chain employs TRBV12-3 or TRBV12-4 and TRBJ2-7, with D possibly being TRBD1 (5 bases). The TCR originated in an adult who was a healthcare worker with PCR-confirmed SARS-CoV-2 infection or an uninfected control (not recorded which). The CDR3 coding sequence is TGTGCCAGCAGTTTAGTAGGCAGGGCAGTCTACGGGCAGTACTTC. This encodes CASSLVGRAVYGQYF.